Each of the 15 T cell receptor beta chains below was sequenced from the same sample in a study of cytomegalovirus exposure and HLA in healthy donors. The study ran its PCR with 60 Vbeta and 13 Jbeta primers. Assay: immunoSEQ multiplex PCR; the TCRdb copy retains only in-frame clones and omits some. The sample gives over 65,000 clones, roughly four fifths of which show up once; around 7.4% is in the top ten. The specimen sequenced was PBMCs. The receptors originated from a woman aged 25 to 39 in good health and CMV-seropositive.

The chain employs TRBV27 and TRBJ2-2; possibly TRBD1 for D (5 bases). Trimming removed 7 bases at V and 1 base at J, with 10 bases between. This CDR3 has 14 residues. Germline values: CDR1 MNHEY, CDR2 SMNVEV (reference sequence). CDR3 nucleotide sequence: TGTGCCAGCACTCCTCAGGGGAACACCGGGGAGCTGTTTTTT. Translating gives CASTPQGNTGELFF.

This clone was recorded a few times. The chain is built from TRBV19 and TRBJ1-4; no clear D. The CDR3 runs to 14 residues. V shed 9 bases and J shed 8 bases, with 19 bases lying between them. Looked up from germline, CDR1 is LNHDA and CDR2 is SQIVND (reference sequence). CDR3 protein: CASRNTGRFEKLFF. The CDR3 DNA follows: TGTGCCAGCCGCAATACGGGGAGGTTCGAAAAACTGTTTTTT.

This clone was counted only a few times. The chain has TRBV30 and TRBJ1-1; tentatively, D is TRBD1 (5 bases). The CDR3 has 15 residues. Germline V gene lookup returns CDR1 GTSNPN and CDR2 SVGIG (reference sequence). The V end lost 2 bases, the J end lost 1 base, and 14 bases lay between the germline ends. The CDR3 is CAWSYGGPPNTEAFF. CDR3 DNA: TGTGCCTGGAGTTACGGGGGTCCCCCGAACACTGAAGCTTTCTTT.

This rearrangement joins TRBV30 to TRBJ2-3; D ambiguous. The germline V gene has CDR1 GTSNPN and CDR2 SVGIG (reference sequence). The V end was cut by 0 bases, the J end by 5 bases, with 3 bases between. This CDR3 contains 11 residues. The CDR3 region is CAWSVQDTQYF. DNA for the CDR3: TGTGCCTGGAGTGTACAAGATACGCAGTATTTT.

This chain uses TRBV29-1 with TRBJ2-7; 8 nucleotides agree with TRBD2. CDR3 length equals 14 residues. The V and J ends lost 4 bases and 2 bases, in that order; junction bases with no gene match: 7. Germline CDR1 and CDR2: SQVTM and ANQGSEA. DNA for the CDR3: TGCAGCGTTGGTATCGGGAGGGCTGCCTACGAGCAGTACTTC. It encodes CSVGIGRAAYEQYF.

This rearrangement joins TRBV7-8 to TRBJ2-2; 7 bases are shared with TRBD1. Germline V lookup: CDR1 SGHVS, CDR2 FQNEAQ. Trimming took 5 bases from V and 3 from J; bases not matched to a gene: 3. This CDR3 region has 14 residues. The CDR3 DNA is TGTGCCAGCAGCCGAGGGACAGACACCGGGGAGCTGTTTTTT. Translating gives CASSRGTDTGELFF.

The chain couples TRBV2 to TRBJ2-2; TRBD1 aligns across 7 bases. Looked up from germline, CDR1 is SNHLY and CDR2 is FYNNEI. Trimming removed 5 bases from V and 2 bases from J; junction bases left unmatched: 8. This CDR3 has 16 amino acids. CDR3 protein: CASSLPGGDNTGELFF. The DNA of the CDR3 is TGTGCCAGCAGTCTACCAGGGGGTGATAACACCGGGGAGCTGTTTTTT. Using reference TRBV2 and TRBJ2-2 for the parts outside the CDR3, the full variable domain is EPEVTQTPSHQVTQMGQEVILRCVPISNHLYFYWYRQILGQKVEFLVSFYNNEISEKSEIFDDQFSVERPDGSNFTLKIRSTKLEDSAMYFCASSLPGGDNTGELFFGEGSRLTVL.

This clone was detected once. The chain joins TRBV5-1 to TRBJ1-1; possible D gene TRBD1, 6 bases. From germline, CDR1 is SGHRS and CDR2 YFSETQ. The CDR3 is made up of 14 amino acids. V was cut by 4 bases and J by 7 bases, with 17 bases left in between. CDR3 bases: TGCGCCAGCAGCCCGGGGGGCGCTGGTGGTGAAGCTTTCTTT. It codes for CASSPGGAGGEAFF.

This CDR3 reads CASSLEGLARYNEQFF. The CDR3 region has the DNA TGTGCCAGCAGCTTAGAGGGTTTAGCGAGATACAATGAGCAGTTCTTC. The V and J genes are TRBV7-9 and TRBJ2-1; D is perhaps TRBD2 (5 bases). The CDR3 has 16 amino acids. Looked up from germline, CDR1 is SEHNR and CDR2 is FQNEAQ (reference sequence). Trimming pared 1 base from V and 4 bases from J, leaving 14 bases between.

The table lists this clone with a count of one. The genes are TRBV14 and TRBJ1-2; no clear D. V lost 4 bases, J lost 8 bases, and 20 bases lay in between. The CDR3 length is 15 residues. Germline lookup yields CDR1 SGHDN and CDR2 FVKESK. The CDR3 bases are TGTGCCAGCAGCCGTAAATCTATAGCGTTAGGCGGCTACACCTTC. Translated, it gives CASSRKSIALGGYTF.

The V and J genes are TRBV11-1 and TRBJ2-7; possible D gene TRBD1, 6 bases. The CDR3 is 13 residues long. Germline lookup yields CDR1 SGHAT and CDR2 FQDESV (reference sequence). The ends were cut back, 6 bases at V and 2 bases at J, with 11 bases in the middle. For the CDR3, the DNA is TGTGCCAGCAGGGAGGACAGAGCCTACGAGCAGTACTTC. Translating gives CASREDRAYEQYF.

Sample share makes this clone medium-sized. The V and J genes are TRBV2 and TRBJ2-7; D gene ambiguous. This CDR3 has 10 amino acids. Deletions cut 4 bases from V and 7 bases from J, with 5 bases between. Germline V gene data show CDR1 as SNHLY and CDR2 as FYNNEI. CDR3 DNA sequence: TGTGCCAGCAGTGTACAAGAGCAGTACTTC. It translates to CASSVQEQYF.

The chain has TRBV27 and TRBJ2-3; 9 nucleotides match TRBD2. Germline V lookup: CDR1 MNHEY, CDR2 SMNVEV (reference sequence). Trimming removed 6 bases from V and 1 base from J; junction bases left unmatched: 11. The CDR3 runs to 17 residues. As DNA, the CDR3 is TGTGCCAGCAGCCCCCCTCGGGCGGGAGGGCGCACAGATACGCAGTATTTT. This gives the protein CASSPPRAGGRTDTQYF.

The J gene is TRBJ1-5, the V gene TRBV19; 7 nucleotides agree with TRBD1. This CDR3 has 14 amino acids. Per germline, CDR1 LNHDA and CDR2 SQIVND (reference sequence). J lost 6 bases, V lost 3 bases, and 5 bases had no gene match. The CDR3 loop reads CASSMRQGGQPQHF. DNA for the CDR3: TGTGCCAGTAGTATGAGACAGGGTGGTCAGCCCCAGCATTTT.

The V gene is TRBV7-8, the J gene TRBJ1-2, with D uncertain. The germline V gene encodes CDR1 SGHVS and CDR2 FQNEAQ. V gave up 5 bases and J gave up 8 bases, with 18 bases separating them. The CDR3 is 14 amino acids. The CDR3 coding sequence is TGTGCCAGCAGCCCCCGGAGGAGGGTTTGGGGCTACACCTTC. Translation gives CASSPRRRVWGYTF.